The clone carrying this T cell receptor (beta chain) appeared a single time. These data come from a study of control samples from healthy donors and cancer patients. Assay used: immunoSEQ multiplex PCR; TCRdb lists only in-frame clones, some missing. The data contain about 120,000 clones, roughly nine tenths of them seen just once; the ten biggest clones take up about 1.1%. This CDR3 spans 15 amino acids. Germline values: CDR1 SEHNR, CDR2 FQNEAQ (reference sequence). V was trimmed by 0 bases and J by 8 bases, leaving 16 bases between them. This clonotype was sampled from a woman aged 45-65 years with colorectal cancer. Specimen: PBMCs. The chain carries TRBV7-9 and TRBJ1-2, with unresolved D. The CDR3 sequence: CASSLAVSGGRGYTF. Here the CDR3 DNA reads TGTGCCAGCAGCTTAGCAGTTTCGGGCGGTCGGGGCTACACCTTC.